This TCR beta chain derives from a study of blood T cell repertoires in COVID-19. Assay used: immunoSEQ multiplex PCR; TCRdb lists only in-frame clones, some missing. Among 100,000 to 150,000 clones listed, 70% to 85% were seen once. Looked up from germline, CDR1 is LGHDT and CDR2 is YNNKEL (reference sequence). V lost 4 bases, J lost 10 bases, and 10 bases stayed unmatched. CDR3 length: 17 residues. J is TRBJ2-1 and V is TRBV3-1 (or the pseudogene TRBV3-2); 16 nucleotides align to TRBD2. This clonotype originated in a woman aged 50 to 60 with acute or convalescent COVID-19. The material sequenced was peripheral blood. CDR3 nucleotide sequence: TGTGCCAGCAGCCCTACCGCCGGGACTAGCGGGGGGGTGGAGCAGTTCTTC. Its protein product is CASSPTAGTSGGVEQFF.